These 10 T cell receptor beta chains were sequenced from one sample in a study of T cells after yellow fever vaccination. TCRdb used MiXCR to reprocess the 5' RACE reads, holding one entry per CDR3 protein. Of under 500,000 distinct CDR3 sequences in the sample, 15% to 20% were seen once. This specimen consisted of PBMCs, obtained before the yellow fever booster vaccination. Receptor source: a man between 18 and 35 years old who received the YFV17D yellow fever vaccine.

In DNA, the CDR3 is TGTGCCAGCAGCTTAACGGGACTAGCGGAGACCCAGTACTTC. It yields the protein CASSLTGLAETQYF. The J gene is TRBJ2-5, the V gene TRBV7-9, with TRBD2 matching over 10 bases. Germline V gene sequence: CDR1 SEHNR, CDR2 FQNEAQ (reference sequence). The CDR3 runs to 14 residues. The trim removed 2 bases at V and 5 bases at J, leaving 2 bases unmatched.

The J gene is TRBJ1-3, the V gene TRBV2; D call uncertain. CDR1 is SNHLY and CDR2 is FYNNEI in the germline V gene. The CDR3 contains 14 residues. V lost 3 bases, J lost 2 bases, and 8 bases lay in between. In DNA form, the CDR3 reads TGTGCCAGCAGTGATATAACAACTGGAAACACCATATATTTT. It yields the protein CASSDITTGNTIYF.

This clonotype showed up just a few times. This chain joins TRBV4-1 and TRBJ2-5; 8 nucleotides align to TRBD2. The CDR3 has 16 amino acids. V trimming: 1 base; J trimming: 3 bases; junction bases outside the gene matches: 7. CDR1 MGHRA and CDR2 YSYEKL come from the germline V gene. The CDR3 nucleotides are TGCGCCAGCAGCCAAGGGACTAGCCCACAGGAAGAGACCCAGTACTTC. The encoded protein is CASSQGTSPQEETQYF.

The chain employs TRBV7-8 and TRBJ2-7; D is unresolved. The CDR3 contains 15 residues. Between the trimmed V and J ends, which lost 0 bases and 5 bases, there was a span of 14 bases. Germline assignment: CDR1 SGHVS and CDR2 FQNEAQ. For the CDR3, the DNA is TGTGCCAGCAGCTTAGCGGGTGCGTCAGCCGACGAGCAGTACGTC. It is translated as CASSLAGASADEQYV.

This clonotype was recorded a few times. The chain uses TRBV5-6 and TRBJ2-3, with D unclear. The V gene lost 4 bases and the J gene lost 7 bases, with 10 bases spanning the gap. CDR1 and CDR2 (germline): SGHDT, YYEEEE. This CDR3 is 12 amino acids long. The CDR3 protein is CASSLDRHTQYF. CDR3 nucleotide sequence: TGTGCCAGCAGCCTCGATCGGCATACGCAGTATTTT.

This clonotype has more than one count but fewer than ten. The chain links TRBV11-2 to TRBJ2-1; D is possibly TRBD1 or TRBD2 (5 bases each). The CDR3 runs to 16 residues. The germline V and J ends were trimmed by 0 bases and 1 base, with 10 bases remaining between them. CDR1 SGHAT and CDR2 FQNNGV come from the germline V gene. The CDR3 protein is CASSLEGTVSYNEQFF. CDR3 coding DNA: TGTGCCAGCAGCTTAGAAGGGACGGTTTCCTACAATGAGCAGTTCTTC.

This clonotype was counted between two and nine times. This sequence joins TRBV6-6 and TRBJ1-5; D gene ambiguous. Germline assignment: CDR1 MNHNY and CDR2 SVGAGI (reference sequence). The CDR3 contains 15 residues. V lost 3 bases to trimming and J lost 0 bases, with 9 bases between them. The CDR3 loop reads CASSYSSNSNQPQHF. The CDR3 region has the DNA TGTGCCAGCAGTTATTCGTCTAATAGCAATCAGCCCCAGCATTTT.

The J gene is TRBJ2-7, the V gene TRBV6-2 or TRBV6-3; 10 positions agree with TRBD1. V lost 2 bases, J lost 2 bases, and 3 bases stayed unmatched. The CDR3 has 15 amino acids. Germline lookup yields CDR1 MNHEY and CDR2 SVGEGT. CDR3 loop: CASSYPDRGTYEQYF. As DNA, the CDR3 is TGTGCCAGCAGTTACCCGGACAGGGGGACCTACGAGCAGTACTTC.

This clonotype has more than one count but fewer than ten. V gene TRBV7-2 combines with J gene TRBJ1-2, with a weak D call TRBD1 (6 bases). The CDR3 totals 15 residues. The germline gives CDR1 SGHTA, CDR2 FQGNSA. The V end was cut by 2 bases, the J end by 4 bases, with 14 bases between. CDR3: CASSLTTGYSYGYTF. The DNA for the CDR3 is TGTGCCAGCAGCTTAACAACAGGGTATTCCTATGGCTACACCTTC.

CDR3 residues: CASTPGGNTGELFF. Here the CDR3 DNA reads TGTGCCAGCACCCCAGGGGGAAACACCGGGGAGCTGTTTTTT. The chain links TRBV6-5 to TRBJ2-2; TRBD1 aligns across 7 bases. The germline V gene has CDR1 MNHEY and CDR2 SVGAGI. The V and J ends lost 7 bases and 2 bases, in that order; junction bases with no gene match: 4. The CDR3 runs 14 residues.